This entry concerns a single T cell receptor (beta chain). The data are from a study of radiotherapy plus CTLA-4 blockade in lung cancer. Sequenced by immunoSEQ multiplex PCR; TCRdb stores in-frame clones only, minus some. This table has 95,000 to 150,000 clones, about 90% appearing once. Trimming removed 3 bases from V and 0 bases from J, with 8 bases in between. CDR3 size: 14 residues. Per germline, CDR1 LNHDA and CDR2 SQIVND (reference sequence). The chain is built from TRBV19 and TRBJ2-5; D is possibly TRBD1 (6 bases). The specimen comprised peripheral blood, sampled from a patient treated with radiotherapy plus ipilimumab. The source of this sequence is a human donor with non-small cell lung cancer that progressed on radiotherapy plus ipilimumab. The CDR3: CASSIRTDQETQYF. The DNA for the CDR3 is TGTGCCAGTAGTATCCGGACAGACCAAGAGACCCAGTACTTC.